The rows below give T cell receptor beta chains drawn from one sample of a study of blood T cells in healthy people across ages. TCRdb processed the 5' RACE reads anew with MiXCR; each CDR3 protein has one entry. The data contain about 1.5 million distinct CDR3 sequences, 42% of them singletons. The sequenced sample was blood. These receptor sequences come from a woman younger than 35 in good health. Each CDR3 is given with its conserved first and last residue. D genes are given only for firm matches. For some rows the clone size is stated as once, few or many, or as a class when expanded; others skip it.

cdr3_length	d_call	v_call	j_call	clone_size	cdr3_aa	cdr3_nt
15	TRBD2	TRBV12-3/TRBV12-4	TRBJ2-7	few	CASSQLAGVSYEQYF	TGTGCCAGCAGTCAACTAGCGGGGGTTTCCTACGAGCAGTACTTC
12	.	TRBV7-9	TRBJ2-3	.	CASRPLDHTQYF	TGTGCCAGCAGACCCCTAGATCATACGCAGTATTTT
13	.	TRBV12-3/TRBV12-4	TRBJ2-7	.	CASRGPGGYEQYF	TGTGCCAGCAGGGGTCCCGGCGGGTACGAGCAGTACTTC
16	TRBD2	TRBV20-1	TRBJ2-5	.	CSALPSGGPSYNEQYF	TGCAGTGCTCTCCCTAGCGGGGGCCCCTCCTACAATGAGCAGTACTTC
17	TRBD2	TRBV4-1	TRBJ2-3	.	CASSQGGTSGTTDTQYF	TGCGCCAGCAGCCAAGGAGGGACTAGCGGGACCACAGATACGCAGTATTTT
12	.	TRBV7-2	TRBJ1-4	few	CASRFRDEKLFF	TGTGCCAGCAGGTTTCGGGACGAAAAACTGTTTTTT
16	TRBD1	TRBV4-3	TRBJ2-1	few	CASSQGEDRGYNEQFF	TGCGCCAGCAGCCAAGGGGAGGACAGGGGCTACAATGAGCAGTTCTTC
15	TRBD1	TRBV7-2	TRBJ2-1	.	CASSSRQGIGNKQFF	TGTGCCAGCAGCTCCCGACAGGGGATTGGCAATAAGCAGTTCTTC
13	.	TRBV4-1	TRBJ2-7	.	CASSRVQGYEQYF	TGCGCCAGCAGCCGGGTACAGGGCTACGAGCAGTACTTC
16	TRBD2	TRBV7-2	TRBJ2-5	.	CASSVVAGTSRPTQYF	TGTGCCAGCAGCGTCGTGGCCGGGACTAGCCGTCCGACCCAGTACTTC
16	TRBD2	TRBV4-3	TRBJ2-3	many	CASSQDGGLAADTQYF	TGCGCCAGCAGCCAAGATGGGGGACTAGCGGCTGATACGCAGTATTTT
13	.	TRBV12-3/TRBV12-4	TRBJ1-2	.	CASSRRRRMGYTF	TGTGCCAGCAGCCGACGACGGAGAATGGGCTACACCTTC
12	.	TRBV7-2	TRBJ1-2	.	CASSFPGNGYTF	TGTGCCAGCAGCTTCCCAGGGAACGGCTACACCTTC
16	.	TRBV11-2	TRBJ2-7	few	CASSPIYTNPSYEQYF	TGTGCCAGCAGCCCCATTTATACCAATCCCTCCTACGAGCAGTACTTC
12	.	TRBV30	TRBJ1-2	.	CAWSPGEGGYTF	TGTGCCTGGAGTCCAGGAGAGGGGGGCTACACCTTC
15	TRBD2	TRBV12-3/TRBV12-4	TRBJ2-1	many	CASRPTSGGNNEQFF	TGTGCCAGCAGACCTACTAGCGGGGGAAACAATGAGCAGTTCTTC
15	.	TRBV20-1	TRBJ2-7	.	CSARDSRLVDNKQYF	TGCAGTGCTAGAGATTCGAGATTAGTGGACAATAAGCAGTACTTC
15	.	TRBV20-1	TRBJ1-5	.	CSARDGHHSNQPQHF	TGCAGTGCTAGGGACGGACACCATAGCAATCAGCCCCAGCATTTT
13	.	TRBV10-3	TRBJ2-3	.	CAIRAQDTDTQYF	TGTGCCATCAGGGCACAAGACACAGATACGCAGTATTTT
16	TRBD2	TRBV28	TRBJ2-1	.	CATRRREGQMINEQFF	TGTGCCACACGCAGGCGGGAGGGCCAGATGATCAATGAGCAGTTCTTC
17	.	TRBV24-1	TRBJ2-1	.	CATSDSTGTGSYNEQFF	TGTGCCACCAGTGATTCCACCGGGACGGGCTCCTACAATGAGCAGTTCTTC
14	.	TRBV4-3	TRBJ1-2	.	CASSQVTQGGGYTF	TGCGCCAGCAGCCAAGTAACACAGGGAGGGGGCTACACCTTC
11	.	TRBV27	TRBJ2-3	few	CASRSPVGEYF	TGTGCCAGCAGGTCCCCGGTGGGGGAGTATTTT
12	.	TRBV7-6	TRBJ2-5	many	CASSFSWETQYF	TGTGCCAGCAGCTTTAGTTGGGAGACCCAGTACTTC
14	.	TRBV15	TRBJ2-5	few	CATSRANGQETQYF	TGTGCCACCAGCAGAGCAAACGGTCAGGAGACCCAGTACTTC
13	.	TRBV29-1	TRBJ2-3	.	CSVEGSRTDTQYF	TGCAGCGTTGAGGGATCGCGCACAGATACGCAGTATTTT
17	.	TRBV25-1	TRBJ2-1	few	CASSESGRGSSYNEQFF	TGTGCCAGCAGTGAATCAGGCAGGGGTAGCTCCTACAATGAGCAGTTCTTC
14	.	TRBV5-6	TRBJ1-1	.	CASSLMGPNTEAFF	TGTGCCAGCAGCTTGATGGGACCGAACACTGAAGCTTTCTTT
15	.	TRBV28	TRBJ2-5	few	CASSLPLAYQETQYF	TGTGCCAGCAGTTTACCCCTAGCGTACCAAGAGACCCAGTACTTC
13	.	TRBV2	TRBJ2-1	few	CASRQGEVNEQFF	TGTGCCAGCAGACAGGGTGAAGTCAATGAGCAGTTCTTC
13	.	TRBV10-3	TRBJ2-1	.	CAISAARDNEQFF	TGTGCCATCAGTGCTGCGCGGGACAATGAGCAGTTCTTC
12	.	TRBV29-1	TRBJ2-5	.	CSGHHSRDEQYF	TGCAGCGGCCACCACTCCCGCGATGAGCAGTACTTC
16	TRBD2	TRBV7-2	TRBJ2-1	.	CASSLGGGGGRNEQFF	TGTGCCAGCAGCTTAGGTGGCGGGGGGGGGCGCAATGAGCAGTTCTTC
13	TRBD2	TRBV2	TRBJ2-1	.	CASSEGGTSFLFF	TGTGCCAGCAGTGAAGGGGGGACTAGCTTCCTGTTCTTC
17	.	TRBV3-1	TRBJ1-1	few	CASSQDTGWGANTEAFF	TGTGCCAGCAGCCAAGATACAGGTTGGGGGGCGAACACTGAAGCTTTCTTT
15	TRBD2	TRBV4-1	TRBJ2-1	.	CASSHPAGVYNEQFF	TGCGCCAGCAGCCACCCCGCGGGAGTTTACAATGAGCAGTTCTTC
21	TRBD2	TRBV20-1	TRBJ2-1	.	CSAENLPTSGRPRSSYNEQFF	TGCAGTGCTGAAAACCTCCCGACCAGCGGGAGGCCCCGCAGCTCCTACAATGAGCAGTTCTTC
12	.	TRBV29-1	TRBJ1-2	.	CSGSQGHYGYTF	TGCAGCGGGTCCCAGGGACACTATGGCTACACCTTC
14	.	TRBV7-9	TRBJ2-7	few	CASSALSGPYEQYF	TGTGCCAGCAGCGCGCTTTCCGGACCTTACGAGCAGTACTTC
13	.	TRBV29-1	TRBJ2-7	.	CSVDGGTIYEQYF	TGCAGCGTTGACGGGGGAACCATTTACGAGCAGTACTTC
15	.	TRBV27	TRBJ1-4	few	CASSRGAPLLGKLFF	TGTGCCAGCAGCCGAGGGGCGCCACTACTCGGAAAACTGTTTTTT
13	.	TRBV14	TRBJ2-2	.	CASSQDGIGELFF	TGTGCCAGCAGCCAAGACGGGATCGGGGAGCTGTTTTTT
14	.	TRBV7-2	TRBJ2-7	many	CASSSRDISYEQYF	TGTGCCAGCAGCTCCCGGGACATCTCCTACGAGCAGTACTTC
14	.	TRBV20-1	TRBJ2-3	.	CSARVSDSTDTQYF	TGCAGTGCTAGAGTCTCCGACAGCACAGATACGCAGTATTTT
13	TRBD1	TRBV4-1	TRBJ1-4	.	CASSRRTGEKLFF	TGCGCCAGCAGCCGTCGGACAGGGGAAAAACTGTTTTTT
19	TRBD1	TRBV27	TRBJ1-2	few	CASSFSRQGALLGNYGYTF	TGTGCCAGCAGTTTCTCTAGACAGGGGGCGCTATTAGGGAACTATGGCTACACCTTC
19	.	TRBV20-1	TRBJ1-2	.	CSAEPSRQGPFHLNYGYTF	TGCAGTGCTGAGCCTTCACGGCAGGGGCCCTTCCATCTTAACTATGGCTACACCTTC
14	.	TRBV7-2	TRBJ1-2	once	CASSVERGRGGYTF	TGTGCCAGCAGCGTAGAAAGGGGCCGAGGTGGCTACACCTTC
16	.	TRBV6-6	TRBJ1-1	.	CASSYSVWLMNTEAFF	TGTGCCAGCAGTTACTCAGTTTGGTTAATGAACACTGAAGCTTTCTTT
16	.	TRBV7-9	TRBJ2-7	.	CASSSTAGIGYYEQYF	TGTGCCAGCAGCTCCACGGCCGGGATCGGCTACTACGAGCAGTACTTC
13	.	TRBV29-1	TRBJ2-1	few	CSVESDSYNEQFF	TGCAGCGTTGAATCGGATTCCTACAATGAGCAGTTCTTC
14	TRBD2	TRBV5-5	TRBJ2-1	few	CASAGTSSYNEQFF	TGTGCCAGCGCCGGGACTAGCTCCTACAATGAGCAGTTCTTC
10	.	TRBV2	TRBJ1-1	.	CASSELNAFF	TGTGCCAGCAGTGAACTAAACGCTTTCTTT
15	TRBD1	TRBV3-1	TRBJ1-6	.	CASSPWDSRNSPLHF	TGTGCCAGCAGCCCCTGGGACAGTCGGAATTCACCCCTCCACTTT
14	TRBD2	TRBV5-1	TRBJ2-1	few	CASSRHRTSNEQFF	TGCGCCAGCAGCCGCCATCGGACTAGTAATGAGCAGTTCTTC
15	.	TRBV10-3	TRBJ1-2	few	CAISETGTASYGYTF	TGTGCCATCAGTGAAACCGGGACGGCTTCCTATGGCTACACCTTC
13	.	TRBV4-3	TRBJ1-2	.	CASSQVPGTGYTF	TGCGCCAGCAGCCAAGTACCAGGGACCGGCTACACCTTC
14	.	TRBV9	TRBJ1-1	.	CASSVGQLNTEAFF	TGTGCCAGCAGCGTGGGTCAGTTGAACACTGAAGCTTTCTTT
13	TRBD1	TRBV29-1	TRBJ1-2	.	CGSMTGGGYGYTF	TGCGGCTCGATGACAGGGGGAGGATATGGCTACACCTTC